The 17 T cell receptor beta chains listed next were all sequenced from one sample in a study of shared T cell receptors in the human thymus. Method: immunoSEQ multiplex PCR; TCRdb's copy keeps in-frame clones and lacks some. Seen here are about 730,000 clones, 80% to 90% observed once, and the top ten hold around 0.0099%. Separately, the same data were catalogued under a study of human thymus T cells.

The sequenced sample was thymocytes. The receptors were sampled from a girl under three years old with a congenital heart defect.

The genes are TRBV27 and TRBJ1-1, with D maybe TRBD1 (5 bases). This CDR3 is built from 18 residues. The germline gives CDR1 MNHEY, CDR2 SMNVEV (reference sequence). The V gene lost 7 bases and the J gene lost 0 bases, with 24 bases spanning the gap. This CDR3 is CASKKTGSRALMNTEAFF. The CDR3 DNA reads TGTGCCAGCAAAAAAACCGGCTCCAGGGCACTAATGAACACTGAAGCTTTCTTT.

In DNA, the CDR3 is TGTGCCAGCAGCGAGACCCCGCGGACTAGCGGGCTACCCAATGAGCAGTTCTTC. Translating gives CASSETPRTSGLPNEQFF. V usage is TRBV9 and J usage is TRBJ2-1; 11 nucleotides line up with TRBD2. The CDR3 spans 18 residues. V lost 3 bases to trimming and J lost 6 bases; unmatched junction nucleotides: 14. CDR1 SGDLS and CDR2 YYNGEE come from the germline V gene.

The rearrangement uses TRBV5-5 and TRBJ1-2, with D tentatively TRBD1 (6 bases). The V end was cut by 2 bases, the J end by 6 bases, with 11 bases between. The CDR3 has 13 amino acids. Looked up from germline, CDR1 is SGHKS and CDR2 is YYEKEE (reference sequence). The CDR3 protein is CASSFAGADGYTF. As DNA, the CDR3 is TGTGCCAGCAGCTTTGCAGGGGCGGATGGCTACACCTTC.

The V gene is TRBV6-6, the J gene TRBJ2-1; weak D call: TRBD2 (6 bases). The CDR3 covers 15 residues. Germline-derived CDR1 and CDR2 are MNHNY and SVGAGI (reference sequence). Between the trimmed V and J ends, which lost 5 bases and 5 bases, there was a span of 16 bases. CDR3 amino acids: CASSRPAGSNNEQFF. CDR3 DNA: TGTGCCAGCAGTCGCCCGGCGGGGTCCAACAATGAGCAGTTCTTC.

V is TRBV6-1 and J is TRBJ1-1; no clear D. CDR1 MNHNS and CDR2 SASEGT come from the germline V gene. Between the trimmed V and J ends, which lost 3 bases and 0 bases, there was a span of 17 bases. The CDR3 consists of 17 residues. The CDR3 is CASSDGRRYTMNTEAFF. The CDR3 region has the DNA TGTGCCAGCAGTGACGGCAGGAGGTACACCATGAACACTGAAGCTTTCTTT.

The CDR3 spells CASSEAIDKWLRDRNTEAFF. CDR3 sequence (DNA): TGTGCCAGCAGTGAAGCGATAGATAAATGGCTCCGGGACAGGAACACTGAAGCTTTCTTT. The gene calls are TRBV6-1 and TRBJ1-1, with TRBD1 matching 7 bases. The V and J ends lost 0 bases and 1 base, in that order; junction bases with no gene match: 17. The CDR3 extends over 20 amino acids. The germline gives CDR1 MNHNS, CDR2 SASEGT.

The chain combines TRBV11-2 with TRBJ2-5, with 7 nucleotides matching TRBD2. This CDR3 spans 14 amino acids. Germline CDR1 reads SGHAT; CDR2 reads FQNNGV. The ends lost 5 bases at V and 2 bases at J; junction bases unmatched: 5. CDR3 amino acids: CASSPGGKQETQYF. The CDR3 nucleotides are TGTGCCAGCAGCCCCGGGGGGAAACAAGAGACCCAGTACTTC.

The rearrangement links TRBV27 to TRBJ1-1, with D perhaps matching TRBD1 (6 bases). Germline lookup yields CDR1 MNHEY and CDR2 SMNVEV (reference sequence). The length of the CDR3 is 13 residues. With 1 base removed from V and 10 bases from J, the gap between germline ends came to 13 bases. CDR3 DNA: TGTGCCAGCAGTTTATGGACCGGGACACGAGCTTTCTTT. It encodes CASSLWTGTRAFF.

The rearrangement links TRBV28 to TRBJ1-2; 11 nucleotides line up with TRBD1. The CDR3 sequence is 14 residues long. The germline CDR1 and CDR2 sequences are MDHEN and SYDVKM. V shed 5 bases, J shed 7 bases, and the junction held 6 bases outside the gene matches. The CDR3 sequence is CASSQRTGGGGYTF. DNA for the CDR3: TGTGCCAGCAGTCAACGGACAGGGGGCGGTGGCTACACCTTC.

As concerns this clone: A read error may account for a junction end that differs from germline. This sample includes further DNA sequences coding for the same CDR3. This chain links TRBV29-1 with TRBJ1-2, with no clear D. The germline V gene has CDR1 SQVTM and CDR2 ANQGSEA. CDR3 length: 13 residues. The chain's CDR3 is CSVDDGRYYGYTF. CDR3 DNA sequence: TGCAGCGTCGACGACGGGAGGTACTATGGCTACACCTTT.

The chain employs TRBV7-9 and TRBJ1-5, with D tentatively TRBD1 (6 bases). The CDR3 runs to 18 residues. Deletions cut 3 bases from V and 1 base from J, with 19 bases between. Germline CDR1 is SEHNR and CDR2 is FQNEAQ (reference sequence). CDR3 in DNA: TGTGCCAGCAGCTTGGCCGGCGTACAGGGAGGGAGCAATCAGCCCCAGCATTTT. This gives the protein CASSLAGVQGGSNQPQHF.

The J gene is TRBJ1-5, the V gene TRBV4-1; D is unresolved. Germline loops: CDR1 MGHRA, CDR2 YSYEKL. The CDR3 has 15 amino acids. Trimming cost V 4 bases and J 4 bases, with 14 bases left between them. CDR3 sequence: CASSRGDAINQPQHF. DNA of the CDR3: TGCGCCAGCAGCCGGGGAGATGCAATAAATCAGCCCCAGCATTTT.

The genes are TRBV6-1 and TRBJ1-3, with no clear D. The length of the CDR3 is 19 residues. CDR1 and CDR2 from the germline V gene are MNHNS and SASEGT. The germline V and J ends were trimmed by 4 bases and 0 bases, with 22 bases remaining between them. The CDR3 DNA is TGTGCCAGCAGTGCACGATACTCATCCAGGCCTGACTCTGGAAACACCATATATTTT. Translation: CASSARYSSRPDSGNTIYF.

This CDR3 is CASSRVFGANLYNEQFF. CDR3 nucleotides: TGTGCCAGCAGTCGGGTCTTCGGAGCGAACCTATACAATGAGCAGTTCTTC. The chain links TRBV14 to TRBJ2-1; the D is unclear. Germline loops: CDR1 SGHDN, CDR2 FVKESK. The CDR3 sequence is 17 residues long. The ends were cut back, 6 bases at V and 4 bases at J, with 22 bases in the middle.

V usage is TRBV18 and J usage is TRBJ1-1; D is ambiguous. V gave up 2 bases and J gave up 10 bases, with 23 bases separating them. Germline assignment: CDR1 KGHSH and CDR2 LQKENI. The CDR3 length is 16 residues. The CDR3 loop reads CASSPRHRLEWARAFF. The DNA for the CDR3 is TGTGCCAGCTCACCAAGGCATCGGCTGGAATGGGCCCGAGCTTTCTTT.

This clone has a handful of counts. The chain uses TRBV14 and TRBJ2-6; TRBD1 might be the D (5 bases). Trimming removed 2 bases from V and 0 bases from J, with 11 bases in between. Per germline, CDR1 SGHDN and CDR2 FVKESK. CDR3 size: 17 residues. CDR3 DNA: TGTGCCAGCAGCCAACAGGGCCCTAACTCTGGGGCCAACGTCCTGACTTTC. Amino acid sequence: CASSQQGPNSGANVLTF. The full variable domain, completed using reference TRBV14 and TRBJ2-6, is EAGVTQFPSHSVIEKGQTVTLRCDPISGHDNLYWYRRVMGKEIKFLLHFVKESKQDESGMPNNRFLAERTGGTYSTLKVQPAELEDSGVYFCASSQQGPNSGANVLTFGAGSRLTVL.

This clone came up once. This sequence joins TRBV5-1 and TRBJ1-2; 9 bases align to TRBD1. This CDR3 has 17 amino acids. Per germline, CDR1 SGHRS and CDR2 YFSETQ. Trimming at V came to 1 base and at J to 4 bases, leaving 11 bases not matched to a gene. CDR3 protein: CASSLWGQGVFSYGYTF. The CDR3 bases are TGCGCCAGCAGCTTGTGGGGACAGGGAGTATTTAGCTATGGCTACACCTTC.